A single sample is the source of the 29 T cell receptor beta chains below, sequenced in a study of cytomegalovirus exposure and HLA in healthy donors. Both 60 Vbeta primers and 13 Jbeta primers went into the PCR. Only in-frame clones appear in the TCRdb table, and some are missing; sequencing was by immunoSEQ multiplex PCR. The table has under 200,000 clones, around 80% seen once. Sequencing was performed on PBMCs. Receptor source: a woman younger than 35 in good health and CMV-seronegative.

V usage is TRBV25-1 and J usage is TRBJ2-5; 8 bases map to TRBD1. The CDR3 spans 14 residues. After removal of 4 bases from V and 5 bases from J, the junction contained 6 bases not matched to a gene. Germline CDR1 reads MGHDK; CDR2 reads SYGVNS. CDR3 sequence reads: CASSGDRLVETQYF. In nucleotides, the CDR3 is TGTGCCAGCAGTGGGGACAGGTTGGTGGAGACCCAGTACTTC.

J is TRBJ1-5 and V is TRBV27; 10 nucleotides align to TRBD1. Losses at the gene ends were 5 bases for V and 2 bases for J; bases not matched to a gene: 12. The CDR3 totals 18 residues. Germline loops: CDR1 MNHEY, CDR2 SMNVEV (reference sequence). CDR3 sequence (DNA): TGTGCCAGCAGTAAACGCGGGACAGGGGAAGTTGGCAATCAGCCCCAGCATTTT. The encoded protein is CASSKRGTGEVGNQPQHF.

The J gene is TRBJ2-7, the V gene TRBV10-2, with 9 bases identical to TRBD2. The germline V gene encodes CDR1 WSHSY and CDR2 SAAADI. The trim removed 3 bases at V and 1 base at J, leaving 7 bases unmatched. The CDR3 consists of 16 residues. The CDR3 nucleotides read TGCGCCAGCAGTGAAGGGGCGGGAGGGTATTCCTACGAGCAGTACTTC. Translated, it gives CASSEGAGGYSYEQYF.

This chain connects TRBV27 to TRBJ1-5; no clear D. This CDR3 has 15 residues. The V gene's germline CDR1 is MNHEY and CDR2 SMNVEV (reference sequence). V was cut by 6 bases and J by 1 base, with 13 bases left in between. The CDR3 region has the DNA TGTGCCAGCAGCCCCCTCTATGAGAGCAATCAGCCCCAGCATTTT. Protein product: CASSPLYESNQPQHF.

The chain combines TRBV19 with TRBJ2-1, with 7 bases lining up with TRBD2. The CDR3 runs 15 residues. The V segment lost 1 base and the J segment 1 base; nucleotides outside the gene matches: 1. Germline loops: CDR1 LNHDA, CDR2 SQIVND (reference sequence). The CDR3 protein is CASSIGRGSYNEQFF. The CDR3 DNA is TGTGCCAGTAGTATAGGGCGGGGGTCCTACAATGAGCAGTTCTTC.

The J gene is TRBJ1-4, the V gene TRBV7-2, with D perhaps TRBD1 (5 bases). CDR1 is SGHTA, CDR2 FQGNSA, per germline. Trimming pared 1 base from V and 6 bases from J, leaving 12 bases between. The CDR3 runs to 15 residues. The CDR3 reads CASSLVPGGDEKLFF. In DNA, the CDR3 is TGTGCCAGCAGCTTAGTACCAGGAGGGGATGAAAAACTGTTTTTT.

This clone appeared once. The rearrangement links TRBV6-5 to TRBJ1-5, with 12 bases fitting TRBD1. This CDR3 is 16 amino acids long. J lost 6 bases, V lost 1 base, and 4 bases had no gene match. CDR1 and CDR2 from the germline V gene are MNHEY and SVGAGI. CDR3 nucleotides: TGTGCCAGCAGTTACTTGGGACAGGGGGCGAGTCAGCCCCAGCATTTT. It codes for CASSYLGQGASQPQHF.

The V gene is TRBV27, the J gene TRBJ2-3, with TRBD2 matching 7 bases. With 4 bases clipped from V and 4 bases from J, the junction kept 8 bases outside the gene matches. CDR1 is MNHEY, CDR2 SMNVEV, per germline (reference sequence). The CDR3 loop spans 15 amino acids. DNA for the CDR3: TGTGCCAGCAGTTCCCATTCTAGCGGCGCAGATACGCAGTATTTT. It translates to CASSSHSSGADTQYF.

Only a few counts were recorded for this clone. The CDR3: CASSSIHVGDNEKLFF. DNA of the CDR3: TGTGCCAGCAGCAGCATACACGTAGGGGATAATGAAAAACTGTTTTTT. This chain links TRBV5-6 with TRBJ1-4; the D gene is possibly TRBD1 (5 bases). Germline V gives CDR1 SGHDT, CDR2 YYEEEE. This CDR3 comprises 16 residues. The germline V and J ends were trimmed by 4 bases and 4 bases, with 17 bases remaining between them.

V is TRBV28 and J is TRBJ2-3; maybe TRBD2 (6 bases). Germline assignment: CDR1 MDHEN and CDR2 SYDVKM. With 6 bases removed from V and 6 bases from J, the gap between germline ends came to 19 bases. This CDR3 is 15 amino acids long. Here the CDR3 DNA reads TGTGCCAGCAGAAGCGCCGGGGCGGGGAGGGATACGCAGTATTTT. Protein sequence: CASRSAGAGRDTQYF.

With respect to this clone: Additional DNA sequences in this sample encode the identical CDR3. CDR3 nucleotides: TGTGCCAGCAGCGGGACAGGTTCCTACGAGCAGTACTTC. Translated: CASSGTGSYEQYF. The chain combines TRBV7-9 with TRBJ2-7, with 8 nucleotides matching TRBD1. Trimming removed 5 bases from V and 1 base from J; junction bases left unmatched: 1. CDR1 and CDR2 from the germline V gene are SEHNR and FQNEAQ (reference sequence). CDR3 length equals 13 residues.

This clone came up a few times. CDR3 DNA: TGTGCCAGCGTACCCCTGGGACAGCTGAACACTGAAGCTTTCTTT. Translated: CASVPLGQLNTEAFF. The chain joins TRBV27 to TRBJ1-1; 7 bases map to TRBD1. V was pared by 8 bases and J by 0 bases, with 9 bases of the junction left unmatched. This CDR3 comprises 15 residues. Germline V gene sequence: CDR1 MNHEY, CDR2 SMNVEV (reference sequence).

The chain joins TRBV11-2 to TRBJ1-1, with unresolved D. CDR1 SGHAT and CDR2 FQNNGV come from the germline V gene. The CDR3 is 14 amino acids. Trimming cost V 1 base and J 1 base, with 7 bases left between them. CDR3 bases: TGTGCCAGCAGCTTAGGGGCGAGGAACACTGAAGCTTTCTTT. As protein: CASSLGARNTEAFF.

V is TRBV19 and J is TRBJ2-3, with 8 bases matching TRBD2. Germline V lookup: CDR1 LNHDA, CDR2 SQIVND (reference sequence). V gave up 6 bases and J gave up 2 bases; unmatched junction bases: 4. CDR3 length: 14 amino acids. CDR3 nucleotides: TGTGCCAGTAGCGGGAGGGCCCTCACAGATACGCAGTATTTT. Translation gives CASSGRALTDTQYF. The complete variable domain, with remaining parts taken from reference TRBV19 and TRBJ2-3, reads DGGITQSPKYLFRKEGQNVTLSCEQNLNHDAMYWYRQDPGQGLRLIYYSQIVNDFQKGDIAEGYSVSREKKESFPLTVTSAQKNPTAFYLCASSGRALTDTQYFGPGTRLTVL.

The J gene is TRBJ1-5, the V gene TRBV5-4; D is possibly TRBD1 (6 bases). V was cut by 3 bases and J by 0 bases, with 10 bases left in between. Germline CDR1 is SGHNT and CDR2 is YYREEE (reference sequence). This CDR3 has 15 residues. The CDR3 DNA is TGTGCCAGCAGCTCGGGGGGCTATAGCAATCAGCCCCAGCATTTT. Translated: CASSSGGYSNQPQHF.

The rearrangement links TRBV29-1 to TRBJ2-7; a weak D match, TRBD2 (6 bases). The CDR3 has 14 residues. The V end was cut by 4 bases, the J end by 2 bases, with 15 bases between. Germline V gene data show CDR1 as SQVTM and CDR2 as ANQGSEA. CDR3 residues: CSVGPSGRPYEQYF. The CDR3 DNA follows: TGCAGCGTTGGACCCAGCGGGCGCCCCTACGAGCAGTACTTC.

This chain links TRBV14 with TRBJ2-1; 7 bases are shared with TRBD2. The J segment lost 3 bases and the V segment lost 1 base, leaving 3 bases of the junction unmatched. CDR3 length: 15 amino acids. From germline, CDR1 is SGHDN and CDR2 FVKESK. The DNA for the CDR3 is TGTGCCAGCAGCCAAGCCGGGGGGAGCTACAATGAGCAGTTCTTC. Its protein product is CASSQAGGSYNEQFF.

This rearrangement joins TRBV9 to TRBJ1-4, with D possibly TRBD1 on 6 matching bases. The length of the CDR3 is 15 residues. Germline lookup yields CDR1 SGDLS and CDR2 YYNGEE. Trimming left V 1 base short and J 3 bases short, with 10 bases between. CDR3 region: CASSVQGFANEKLFF. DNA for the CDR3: TGTGCCAGCAGCGTACAGGGGTTTGCTAATGAAAAACTGTTTTTT. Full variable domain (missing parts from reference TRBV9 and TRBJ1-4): DSGVTQTPKHLITATGQRVTLRCSPRSGDLSVYWYQQSLDQGLQFLIQYYNGEERAKGNILERFSAQQFPDLHSELNLSSLELGDSALYFCASSVQGFANEKLFFGSGTQLSVL.

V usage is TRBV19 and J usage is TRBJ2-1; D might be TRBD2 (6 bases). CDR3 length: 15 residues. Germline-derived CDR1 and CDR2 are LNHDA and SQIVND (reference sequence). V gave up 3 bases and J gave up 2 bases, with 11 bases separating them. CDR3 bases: TGTGCCAGTAGTATTCTGCCGGGGGCCTACAATGAGCAGTTCTTC. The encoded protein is CASSILPGAYNEQFF.

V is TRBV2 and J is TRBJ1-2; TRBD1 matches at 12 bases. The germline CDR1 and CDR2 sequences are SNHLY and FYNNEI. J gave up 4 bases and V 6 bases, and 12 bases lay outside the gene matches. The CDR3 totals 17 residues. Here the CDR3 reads CASRGGTGGGLGYGYTF. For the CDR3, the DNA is TGTGCCAGCAGGGGCGGGACAGGGGGCGGACTTGGCTATGGCTACACCTTC.

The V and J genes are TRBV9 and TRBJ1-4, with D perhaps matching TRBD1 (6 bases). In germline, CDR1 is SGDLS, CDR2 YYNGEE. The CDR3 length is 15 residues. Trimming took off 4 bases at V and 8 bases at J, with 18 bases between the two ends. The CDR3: CASSPGGGHGEKLFF. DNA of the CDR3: TGTGCCAGCAGCCCCGGGGGGGGGCACGGCGAAAAACTGTTTTTT.

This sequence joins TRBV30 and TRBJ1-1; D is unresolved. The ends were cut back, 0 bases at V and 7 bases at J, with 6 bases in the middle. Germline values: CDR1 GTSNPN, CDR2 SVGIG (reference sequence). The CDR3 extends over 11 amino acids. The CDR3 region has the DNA TGTGCCTGGAGTGTATTGAGTGAAGCTTTCTTT. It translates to CAWSVLSEAFF.

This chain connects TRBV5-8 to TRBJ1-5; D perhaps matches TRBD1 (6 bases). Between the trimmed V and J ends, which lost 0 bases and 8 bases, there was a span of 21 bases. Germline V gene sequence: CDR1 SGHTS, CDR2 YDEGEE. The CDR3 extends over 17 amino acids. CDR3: CASSLASNQGIIKPQHF. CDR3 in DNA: TGTGCCAGCAGCTTGGCCAGTAATCAGGGGATAATCAAGCCCCAGCATTTT.

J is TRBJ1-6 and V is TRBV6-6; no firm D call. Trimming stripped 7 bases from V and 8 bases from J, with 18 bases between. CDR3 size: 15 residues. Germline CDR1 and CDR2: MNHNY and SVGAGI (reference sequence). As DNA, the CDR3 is TGTGCCAGCACTCCAACCGGGGTGCGGGATTCACCCCTCCACTTT. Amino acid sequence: CASTPTGVRDSPLHF.

CDR3 sequence (DNA): TGTGCCAGCAGCGTTTATGCCGGGACTAGCCTTTACAATGAGCAGTTCTTC. Residues: CASSVYAGTSLYNEQFF. The rearrangement joins TRBV27 to TRBJ2-1, with 9 nucleotides matching TRBD2. From germline, CDR1 is MNHEY and CDR2 SMNVEV (reference sequence). V was pared by 6 bases and J by 4 bases, with 13 bases of the junction left unmatched. The CDR3 sequence is 17 residues long.

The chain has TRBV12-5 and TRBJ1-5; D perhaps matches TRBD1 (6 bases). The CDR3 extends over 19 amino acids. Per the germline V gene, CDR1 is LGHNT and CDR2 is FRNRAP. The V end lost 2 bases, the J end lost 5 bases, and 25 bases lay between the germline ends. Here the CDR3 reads CASGLQKGEGWVEDQPQHF. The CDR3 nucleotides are TGTGCTAGTGGTTTGCAGAAGGGGGAGGGATGGGTTGAGGATCAGCCCCAGCATTTT.

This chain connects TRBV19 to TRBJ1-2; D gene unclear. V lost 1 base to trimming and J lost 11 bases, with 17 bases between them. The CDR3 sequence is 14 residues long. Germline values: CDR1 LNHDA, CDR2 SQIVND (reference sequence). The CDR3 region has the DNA TGTGCCAGTAGTATAGCCTCCGGGAGCATTTTTTACACCTTC. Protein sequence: CASSIASGSIFYTF.

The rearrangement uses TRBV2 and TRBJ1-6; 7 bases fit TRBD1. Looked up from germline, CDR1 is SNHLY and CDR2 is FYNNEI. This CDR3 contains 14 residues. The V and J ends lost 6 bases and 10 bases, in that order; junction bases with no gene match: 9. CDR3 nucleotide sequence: TGTGCCAGCAGCATCGTGGCAGGGGGATCACCCCTCCACTTT. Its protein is CASSIVAGGSPLHF.

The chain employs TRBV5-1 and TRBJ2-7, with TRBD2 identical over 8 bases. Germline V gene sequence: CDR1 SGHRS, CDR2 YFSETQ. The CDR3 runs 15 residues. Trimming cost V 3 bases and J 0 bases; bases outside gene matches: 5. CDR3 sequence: CASSCSGMPSYEQYV. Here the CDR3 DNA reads TGCGCCAGCAGCTGTAGCGGGATGCCCTCCTACGAGCAGTACGTC.